The sequence of this T cell receptor beta chain was determined in a study of early T cells in non-severe SARS-CoV-2 infection. The J segment lost 9 bases and the V segment lost 1 base, leaving 7 bases of the junction unmatched. This CDR3 has 15 amino acids. Germline lookup yields CDR1 SEHNR and CDR2 FQNEAQ (reference sequence). Study-wide points: VDJdb matching skewed toward anti-spike CD8 responses, missing private and CD4 specificities.

To note about this clonotype: What it recognizes is unknown.

The TCR library protocol attached unique molecular identifiers to the individual cDNA molecules. TCRdb reprocessed the 5' RACE reads via MiXCR and lists one record per CDR3 protein. This repertoire shows around 100,000 distinct CDR3 sequences, approximately 15% found once; its top ten account for around 1.3%. Sequencing input: whole blood. The rearrangement joins TRBV7-9 to TRBJ2-1; 9 positions agree with TRBD2. This sequence originates from an adult who was a healthcare worker with PCR-confirmed SARS-CoV-2 infection or an uninfected control (not recorded which). The CDR3 DNA is TGTGCCAGCAGCTTAGAAGAGGGACTAGCATCTGAGCAGTTCTTC. Protein: CASSLEEGLASEQFF. Looking up the rest from reference TRBV7-9 and TRBJ2-1 gives the full variable domain: DTGVSQNPRHKITKRGQNVTFRCDPISEHNRLYWYRQTLGQGPEFLTYFQNEAQLEKSRLLSDRFSAERPKGSFSTLEIQRTEQGDSAMYLCASSLEEGLASEQFFGPGTRLTVL.